These 25 T cell receptor beta chains were sequenced from one sample in a study of vaccination and CD4 T cells after COVID-19. Their antigens are not known. The study sequenced cultured CD4+ T cell DNA using the Oncomine TCR Beta short-read assay. A single record per CDR3 protein comes from TCRdb applying MiXCR to the PCR reads. This table holds around 10,000 distinct CDR3 sequences, around two thirds found once. Treatment here: roughly 11-day PBMC culture with coronavirus spike peptide pools or control peptides (ViraFEST assay). Specimen: CD4+ T cells from blood, cultured in vitro. These receptors were taken from a human donor who had recovered from COVID-19.

The V gene is TRBV11-2, the J gene TRBJ2-5, with 7 nucleotides matching TRBD2. Trimming at V came to 1 base and at J to 3 bases, leaving 5 bases not matched to a gene. CDR3 length equals 15 residues. Germline V gene data show CDR1 as SGHAT and CDR2 as FQNNGV. For the CDR3, the DNA is TGTGCCAGCAGCTTAGGCAGAGGGAGGGAAGAGACCCAGTACTTC. Translated: CASSLGRGREETQYF.

In DNA form, the CDR3 reads TGTGCCAGCGCCCACCCCGGGCAAGGGTATGGCTACACCTTC. It codes for CASAHPGQGYGYTF. V is TRBV6-1 and J is TRBJ1-2; D gene uncertain. Trimming removed 8 bases from V and 5 bases from J, with 18 bases in between. This CDR3 has 14 amino acids. Per the germline V gene, CDR1 is MNHNS and CDR2 is SASEGT.

Notes on this clonotype: One junction end disagrees with the germline gene, perhaps due to a read error. This sequence joins TRBV7-9 and TRBJ2-7, with 10 bases lining up with TRBD2. Per germline, CDR1 SEHNR and CDR2 FQNEAQ (reference sequence). The CDR3 runs 17 residues. CDR3 DNA sequence: TGTGCCAGCAGCTTAAGGGCGCAGCGGGAGGGCTCCCACGAGCAGTACTTC. Translation gives CASSLRAQREGSHEQYF.

In its sample, this clonotype was seen a few times. V usage is TRBV7-9 and J usage is TRBJ1-1, with no clear D. Trimming stripped 4 bases from V and 8 bases from J, with 26 bases between. Germline lookup yields CDR1 SEHNR and CDR2 FQNEAQ (reference sequence). There are 17 residues in the CDR3. The CDR3, as DNA: TGTGCCAGCAGCTCCCGCCGGGGAGGGTCGGTTACAAGCGAAGCTTTCTTT. Protein product: CASSSRRGGSVTSEAFF.

The genes are TRBV2 and TRBJ2-6, with TRBD2 identical over 14 bases. This CDR3 has 18 residues. Germline assignment: CDR1 SNHLY and CDR2 FYNNEI. Germline trimming cut 6 bases from V and 2 bases from J; bases unmatched to any gene: 6. CDR3 bases: TGTGCCAGCAGACGACTAGCGGGAGGGCCTGCTGGGGCCAACGTCCTGACTTTC. Protein: CASRRLAGGPAGANVLTF.

The gene calls are TRBV15 and TRBJ1-5; D unresolved. The germline gives CDR1 LNHNV, CDR2 YYDKDF (reference sequence). The CDR3 consists of 13 residues. The V and J ends lost 8 bases and 0 bases respectively, with 8 bases between them. The CDR3, as DNA: TGTGCCACCGGGATACATAGCAATCAGCCCCAGCATTTT. Amino acids: CATGIHSNQPQHF.

The DNA for the CDR3 is TGCAGTGCTAGAGATGGACAGGGCCTTAATTCACCCCTCCACTTT. It codes for CSARDGQGLNSPLHF. The rearrangement links TRBV20-1 to TRBJ1-6, with 8 bases matching TRBD1. The CDR3 is 15 residues long. V was pared by 0 bases and J by 6 bases, with 4 bases of the junction left unmatched. Per germline, CDR1 DFQATT and CDR2 SNEGSKA (reference sequence).

The genes are TRBV20-1 and TRBJ2-7; tentative D call: TRBD1 (6 bases). The CDR3 totals 15 residues. Trimming took off 3 bases at V and 3 bases at J, with 18 bases between the two ends. Germline V gives CDR1 DFQATT, CDR2 SNEGSKA (reference sequence). Written as DNA, the CDR3 is TGCAGTGCTAGTCTCCATAACAGGGCCCGCTACGAGCAGTACTTC. Protein sequence: CSASLHNRARYEQYF.

This chain links TRBV6-2 or TRBV6-3 with TRBJ1-1; D ambiguous. There are 12 residues in the CDR3. V lost 8 bases and J lost 8, with 15 bases in between. Germline assignment: CDR1 MNHEY and CDR2 SVGEGT. CDR3 in DNA: TGTGCCAGCTCTACAAGAGGGAGGGAAGCTTTCTTT. This codes for CASSTRGREAFF.

J is TRBJ2-5 and V is TRBV7-9, with a weak D call TRBD1 (6 bases). V lost 5 bases and J lost 2, with 21 bases in between. CDR1 and CDR2 from the germline V gene are SEHNR and FQNEAQ (reference sequence). The CDR3 covers 17 residues. The CDR3 nucleotides read TGTGCCAGCAGCCAAAGGGGGTCGGCGGAGTGGCAAGAGACCCAGTACTTC. Residues: CASSQRGSAEWQETQYF.

V and J are TRBV28 and TRBJ2-2, with 12 bases matching TRBD2. The V gene's germline CDR1 is MDHEN and CDR2 SYDVKM. The CDR3 loop spans 15 amino acids. Trimming removed 6 bases from V and 6 bases from J; junction bases left unmatched: 5. CDR3 DNA: TGTGCCAGCAGCACTAGCGGGAGGAAAGCCGGGGAGCTGTTTTTT. It translates to CASSTSGRKAGELFF.

This rearrangement joins TRBV6-1 to TRBJ1-1; D is undetermined. Trimming took off 5 bases at V and 5 bases at J, with 15 bases between the two ends. The CDR3 spans 14 residues. Germline lookup yields CDR1 MNHNS and CDR2 SASEGT. The CDR3 sequence is CASSIRGLRTEAFF. The CDR3 DNA reads as TGTGCCAGCAGTATCCGGGGTTTAAGGACTGAAGCTTTCTTT.

The V call is TRBV5-1, the J call TRBJ2-3; 8 bases are shared with TRBD1. V gave up 0 bases and J gave up 2 bases; unmatched junction bases: 2. The CDR3 runs 15 residues. CDR1 is SGHRS and CDR2 is YFSETQ in the germline V gene. DNA of the CDR3: TGCGCCAGCAGCTTGGGGGACAGGCCCACAGATACGCAGTATTTT. This encodes CASSLGDRPTDTQYF. Supplemented by reference TRBV5-1 and TRBJ2-3, the full variable domain reads KAGVTQTPRYLIKTRGQQVTLSCSPISGHRSVSWYQQTPGQGLQFLFEYFSETQRNKGNFPGRFSGRQFSNSRSEMNVSTLELGDSALYLCASSLGDRPTDTQYFGPGTRLTVL.

Judged by abundance, this clonotype is large. The genes are TRBV24-1 and TRBJ1-1; perhaps TRBD1 as D (6 bases). This CDR3 region has 15 residues. The germline CDR1 and CDR2 sequences are KGHDR and SFDVKD. V gave up 3 bases and J gave up 1 base, with 11 bases separating them. The CDR3 spells CATSDTRGGNTEAFF. The CDR3 nucleotides are TGTGCCACCAGTGATACCAGGGGAGGGAACACTGAAGCTTTCTTT.

This sequence joins TRBV28 and TRBJ1-1; D is unresolved. V was pared by 6 bases and J by 4 bases, with 18 bases between. CDR1 and CDR2 (germline): MDHEN, SYDVKM. The CDR3 sequence is 15 residues long. The CDR3 protein is CASRLTSVYRTEAFF. CDR3 DNA sequence: TGTGCCAGCAGACTAACCTCCGTCTATCGCACTGAAGCTTTCTTT.

The V gene is TRBV7-2, the J gene TRBJ2-7, with D possibly matching TRBD1 (6 bases). V lost 2 bases, J lost 5 bases, and 13 bases lay in between. Germline V gene lookup returns CDR1 SGHTA and CDR2 FQGNSA. The length of the CDR3 is 14 residues. The CDR3 loop is CASSLPQGNHEQYF. In DNA, the CDR3 is TGTGCCAGCAGCTTACCACAGGGAAATCACGAGCAGTACTTC.

For this clonotype: The junction does not match germline at one end; this may be a read error. The chain links TRBV6-1 to TRBJ2-3, with D uncertain. Germline-derived CDR1 and CDR2 are MNHNS and SASEGT. The CDR3 sequence is 13 residues long. CDR3 amino acids: CAISVTSTDTQYF. CDR3 coding DNA: TGTGCCATCAGTGTTACTAGCACAGATACGCAGTATTTT.

CDR3 sequence reads: CASSNRVSTYEQYF. The CDR3 region has the DNA TGTGCCAGCAGTAACAGGGTTTCGACCTACGAGCAGTACTTC. The chain uses TRBV2 and TRBJ2-7; TRBD1 might be the D (6 bases). The V end was cut by 5 bases, the J end by 2 bases, with 13 bases between. The CDR3 extends over 14 amino acids. Germline V gene sequence: CDR1 SNHLY, CDR2 FYNNEI.

The chain joins TRBV27 to TRBJ1-4; no clear D. V was pared by 6 bases and J by 2 bases, with 4 bases between. The V gene's germline CDR1 is MNHEY and CDR2 SMNVEV (reference sequence). CDR3 size: 12 residues. The CDR3 region has the DNA TGTGCCAGCAGAACCACTAATGAAAAACTGTTTTTT. The encoded protein is CASRTTNEKLFF.

The rearrangement uses TRBV15 and TRBJ1-2, with D perhaps matching TRBD1 (5 bases). The V and J ends lost 0 bases and 4 bases respectively, with 18 bases between them. Germline V CDR1 and CDR2: LNHNV, YYDKDF (reference sequence). CDR3 size: 17 residues. CDR3 nucleotides: TGTGCCACCAGCAGAGAGGCTCGGCAGGGAGGTCTCTATGGCTACACCTTC. This encodes CATSREARQGGLYGYTF.

The V and J genes are TRBV6-4 and TRBJ2-1, with 8 nucleotides matching TRBD1. The V segment lost 5 bases and the J segment 5 bases; nucleotides outside the gene matches: 8. CDR3 size: 15 residues. Germline values: CDR1 MRHNA, CDR2 SNTAGT. CDR3 loop: CASSTNRGVDNEQFF. The DNA for the CDR3 is TGTGCCAGCAGTACTAACAGGGGGGTGGACAATGAGCAGTTCTTC.

V and J are TRBV6-1 and TRBJ2-7; D could derive from TRBD1 or TRBD2 (6 bases each). The V and J ends lost 6 bases and 2 bases respectively, with 11 bases between them. CDR1 is MNHNS, CDR2 SASEGT, per germline. The CDR3 covers 13 residues. The chain's CDR3 is CASSRGLTYEQYF. For the CDR3, the DNA is TGTGCCAGCAGCAGGGGACTGACCTACGAGCAGTACTTC.

The V call is TRBV7-9, the J call TRBJ2-2; TRBD2 might be the D (6 bases). Trimming took 8 bases from V and 2 from J, leaving 12 bases between them. CDR1 and CDR2 from the germline V gene are SEHNR and FQNEAQ (reference sequence). CDR3 length equals 14 residues. Here the CDR3 DNA reads TGTGCCAGCTTGGAGGGAGTCAACACCGGGGAGCTGTTTTTT. Its translation: CASLEGVNTGELFF.

V is TRBV7-2 and J is TRBJ1-5; 7 nucleotides line up with TRBD1. Germline CDR1 is SGHTA and CDR2 is FQGNSA. The CDR3 length is 14 residues. Trimming took 3 bases from V and 6 from J; bases not matched to a gene: 5. The CDR3 bases are TGTGCCAGCAGCTTCGGACAGGTGGGTCAGCCCCAGCATTTT. Translation gives CASSFGQVGQPQHF. The whole variable domain, remainder taken from reference TRBV7-2 and TRBJ1-5, is GAGVSQSPSNKVTEKGKDVELRCDPISGHTALYWYRQSLGQGLEFLIYFQGNSAPDKSGLPSDRFSAERTGGSVSTLTIQRTQQEDSAVYLCASSFGQVGQPQHFGDGTRLSIL.

The CDR3 nucleotides are TGTGCCAGTAGTATCGAGGGAGGGGCCTACAATGAGCAGTTCTTC. Protein product: CASSIEGGAYNEQFF. The rearrangement uses TRBV19 and TRBJ2-1, with TRBD2 matching 7 bases. After removal of 3 bases from V and 2 bases from J, the junction contained 4 bases not matched to a gene. The CDR3 spans 15 residues. Germline V CDR1 and CDR2: LNHDA, SQIVND (reference sequence).